This T cell receptor beta chain was recovered during a study of T cell clonotyping in hematopoietic cell transplantation. Assay: immunoSEQ multiplex PCR; the TCRdb copy retains only in-frame clones and omits some. The data show about 36,000 clones, 90% to 95% seen once. Between the trimmed V and J ends, which lost 3 bases and 4 bases, there was a span of 24 bases. The CDR3 length is 18 residues. The germline V gene encodes CDR1 MNHNS and CDR2 SASEGT. Time point here: recipient sample about 28 days before transplant, after cytoreduction. This rearrangement joins TRBV6-1 to TRBJ1-1; D possibly corresponds to TRBD1 (5 bases). The sequencing used peripheral blood mononuclear cells, collected before stem cell transplant. The receptor comes from a man aged 40-49 years with chronic myeloid leukemia. Some clones in this sample may be carry-over from other donors' samples. This chain's CDR3 is CASSDRPGRKVPRTEAFF. In DNA, the CDR3 is TGTGCCAGCAGTGACCGGCCGGGACGGAAGGTGCCCCGCACTGAAGCTTTCTTT.